One and the same sample provided the 17 T cell receptor beta chains below, sequenced in a study of shared clonotypes between healthy human individuals. Clones were read by immunoSEQ multiplex PCR, and TCRdb kept only the in-frame ones, dropping some. The sample shows approximately 2.4 million clones, more than 90% of them seen only once. The sample comprised naive CD4+ T cells sorted from blood. The sample's subset: CD45RA+ positively selected. The origin of the receptors is a man aged 18 to 30 in good health.

CDR3: CASSPGDGARYEQYF. The CDR3 coding sequence is TGCGCCAGCAGCCCCGGTGACGGGGCGAGATACGAGCAGTACTTC. The chain recombines TRBV5-1 with TRBJ2-7; D may correspond to TRBD1 or TRBD2 (5 bases each). The V end lost 4 bases, the J end lost 4 bases, and 18 bases lay between the germline ends. CDR3 length: 15 amino acids. The germline gives CDR1 SGHRS, CDR2 YFSETQ.

CDR3 in DNA: TGTGCCAGCAGCCCGTCTAGCGGGGGGGTCTACAATGAGCAGTTCTTC. Translating it yields CASSPSSGGVYNEQFF. The gene calls are TRBV7-8 and TRBJ2-1; 12 bases align to TRBD2. The V segment lost 5 bases and the J segment 3 bases; nucleotides outside the gene matches: 5. Germline-derived CDR1 and CDR2 are SGHVS and FQNEAQ. This CDR3 is 16 amino acids long.

This sequence joins TRBV9 and TRBJ2-2; TRBD2 matches 10 bases. V shed 3 bases and J 8 bases; nucleotides not matched to a gene: 7. This CDR3 is 15 amino acids long. CDR1 is SGDLS, CDR2 YYNGEE, per germline. CDR3 sequence reads: CASSARLAGSGELFF. CDR3 DNA: TGTGCCAGCAGCGCTAGACTAGCGGGTTCTGGGGAGCTGTTTTTT.

This clone was found a few times. The V gene is TRBV9, the J gene TRBJ1-3, with TRBD1 as a possible D gene (6 bases). The V gene's germline CDR1 is SGDLS and CDR2 YYNGEE. CDR3 length: 15 residues. The V end lost 0 bases, the J end lost 2 bases, and 9 bases lay between the germline ends. The CDR3 protein is CASSVAGAAGNTIYF. The CDR3 DNA reads as TGTGCCAGCAGCGTAGCGGGGGCCGCTGGAAACACCATATATTTT. Full variable domain (remainder filled in from reference TRBV9 and TRBJ1-3): DSGVTQTPKHLITATGQRVTLRCSPRSGDLSVYWYQQSLDQGLQFLIQYYNGEERAKGNILERFSAQQFPDLHSELNLSSLELGDSALYFCASSVAGAAGNTIYFGEGSWLTVV.

Here the CDR3 reads CASSKESAGTEAFF. The DNA of the CDR3 is TGTGCCAGCAGTAAGGAGTCGGCAGGGACTGAAGCTTTCTTT. The chain couples TRBV2 to TRBJ1-1, with TRBD1 as a possible D gene (5 bases). Per germline, CDR1 SNHLY and CDR2 FYNNEI. With 5 bases removed from V and 5 bases from J, the gap between germline ends came to 15 bases. The CDR3 is 14 residues long.

The chain carries TRBV7-2 and TRBJ1-2; TRBD1 matches 12 bases. Germline trimming cut 4 bases from V and 4 bases from J; bases unmatched to any gene: 7. Looked up from germline, CDR1 is SGHTA and CDR2 is FQGNSA. This CDR3 spans 16 amino acids. In nucleotides, the CDR3 is TGTGCCAGCAGCTCGGGACAGGGGGCTAGTCTCTATGGCTACACCTTC. Translating gives CASSSGQGASLYGYTF.

Remarks on this clone: Other DNA variants within this sample encode the same CDR3. This chain joins TRBV6-5 and TRBJ2-5, with 7 positions matching TRBD2. V shed 0 bases and J 5 bases; nucleotides not matched to a gene: 9. The CDR3 extends over 16 amino acids. The germline CDR1 and CDR2 sequences are MNHEY and SVGAGI. This CDR3 reads CASSYSLGGPGETQYF. In nucleotides, the CDR3 is TGTGCCAGCAGTTACTCGCTGGGAGGGCCCGGCGAGACCCAGTACTTC.

The chain links TRBV10-1 to TRBJ1-2, with unresolved D. The CDR3 is made up of 13 amino acids. Germline V gives CDR1 WNHNN, CDR2 SYGVQD (reference sequence). The V end was cut by 0 bases, the J end by 7 bases, with 9 bases between. The DNA of the CDR3 is TGCGCCAGCAGTGAGTCGTTCGGAACTGGCTACACCTTC. Protein product: CASSESFGTGYTF.

The gene calls are TRBV6-1 and TRBJ2-3; a possible D gene is TRBD1 (5 bases). V lost 0 bases, J lost 3 bases, and 16 bases lay in between. CDR1 is MNHNS and CDR2 is SASEGT in the germline V gene. This CDR3 comprises 17 residues. The CDR3 sequence is CASSEAGHHVVTDTQYF. DNA for the CDR3: TGTGCCAGCAGTGAAGCTGGACACCATGTCGTTACAGATACGCAGTATTTT.

The chain recombines TRBV7-8 with TRBJ1-5; 8 bases match TRBD1. The CDR3 totals 18 residues. The V gene end was trimmed by 5 bases and the J gene end by 0 bases; junction bases not matched to a gene: 12. In germline, CDR1 is SGHVS, CDR2 FQNEAQ. DNA for the CDR3: TGTGCCAGCAGCCTACGGACAGGGCTGGATTATAGCAATCAGCCCCAGCATTTT. Residues: CASSLRTGLDYSNQPQHF.

Comments on this clone: The identical CDR3 is also encoded by other nucleotide sequences in the sample. The chain links TRBV18 to TRBJ2-2; no firm D call. The CDR3 loop spans 12 amino acids. V was pared by 3 bases and J by 6 bases, with 5 bases between. CDR1 is KGHSH, CDR2 LQKENI, per germline. CDR3 in amino acids: CASSPPAGELFF. For the CDR3, the DNA is TGTGCCAGCTCACCTCCCGCCGGGGAGCTGTTTTTT.

The V call is TRBV6-5, the J call TRBJ2-7; D is ambiguous. The V and J ends lost 6 bases and 6 bases respectively, with 12 bases between them. CDR3 length: 12 residues. From germline, CDR1 is MNHEY and CDR2 SVGAGI. DNA for the CDR3: TGTGCCAGCAGCCCCTTAGTGGGCGAGCAGTACTTC. Translating gives CASSPLVGEQYF.

The chain has TRBV6-5 and TRBJ2-4, with D perhaps matching TRBD1 or TRBD2 (6 bases each). Germline loops: CDR1 MNHEY, CDR2 SVGAGI. This CDR3 is built from 14 residues. V lost 5 bases and J 3 bases, leaving 11 bases between the germline ends. In DNA form, the CDR3 reads TGTGCCAGCAGTAGTAAGGGGGGCAAAAACATTCAGTACTTC. It codes for CASSSKGGKNIQYF.

The chain employs TRBV13 and TRBJ2-3, with 9 bases aligning to TRBD2. Losses at the gene ends were 0 bases for V and 7 bases for J; bases not matched to a gene: 11. Germline CDR1 and CDR2: PRHDT and FYEKMQ (reference sequence). The CDR3 runs to 17 residues. The CDR3 nucleotides are TGTGCCAGCAGCTTAGGCCGGGCGGGGGGGCCGTTGAATACGCAGTATTTT. Encoded protein: CASSLGRAGGPLNTQYF.

This rearrangement joins TRBV10-3 to TRBJ2-7, with TRBD1 as a possible D gene (6 bases). The length of the CDR3 is 15 residues. CDR1 is ENHRY and CDR2 is SYGVKD in the germline V gene. Trimming took 0 bases from V and 2 from J, leaving 11 bases between them. The CDR3 sequence: CAISESRTGPYEQYF. Here the CDR3 DNA reads TGTGCCATCAGTGAGTCAAGAACAGGGCCCTACGAGCAGTACTTC.

The V gene is TRBV5-4, the J gene TRBJ2-7; D is uncertain. V lost 3 bases and J lost 0, with 13 bases in between. Per the germline V gene, CDR1 is SGHNT and CDR2 is YYREEE (reference sequence). The CDR3 consists of 15 residues. The CDR3 loop reads CASSSEMRSSYEQYF. CDR3 nucleotide sequence: TGTGCCAGCAGCTCTGAAATGAGGAGCTCCTACGAGCAGTACTTC.

The chain combines TRBV7-2 with TRBJ2-1; D call uncertain. The germline gives CDR1 SGHTA, CDR2 FQGNSA. This CDR3 region has 12 residues. The V end lost 6 bases, the J end lost 4 bases, and 7 bases lay between the germline ends. CDR3 protein: CASSREYNEQFF. The CDR3 bases are TGTGCCAGCAGTAGAGAGTACAATGAGCAGTTCTTC.